The rows below give T cell receptor beta chains drawn from one sample of a study of cytomegalovirus exposure and HLA in healthy donors. The protocol was immunoSEQ multiplex PCR, while the TCRdb copy is restricted to in-frame clones and leaves out a portion. This table holds approximately 170,000 clones, more than 65% found once. The sample was PBMCs. The receptors here all came from a young man in good health and CMV-seropositive. CDR3s include the opening cysteine and the closing phenylalanine or tryptophan. D genes are given only for firm matches. Rows may omit the clone size; those that give it use once, few, many or a size class.

>TRBJ2-3|-|-|TRBV19
TGTGCCAGTAGTAGCGGAACTAGCACAGATACGCAGTATTTT
CASSSGTSTDTQYF
>TRBJ1-2|TRBD1|few|TRBV4-1
TGCGCCAGCAGCCGACAGGGCAACTATGGCTACACCTTC
CASSRQGNYGYTF
>TRBJ1-1|TRBD1|-|TRBV6-6
TGTGCCAGCAGTTACTCGACAGGGACCCCCGGCACTGAAGCTTTCTTT
CASSYSTGTPGTEAFF
>TRBJ1-6|-|-|TRBV6-1
TGTGCCGCAGGCAAATATAATTCACCCCTCCACTTT
CAAGKYNSPLHF
>TRBJ1-1|-|once|TRBV5-8
TGTGCCAGCAGCTTGTTTATAGATCCGGGAACCTCCGAAGCTTTCTTT
CASSLFIDPGTSEAFF
>TRBJ1-2|TRBD1|-|TRBV7-2
TGTGCCAGCAGCCGAGACAGGGTTGGGGGCTACACCTTC
CASSRDRVGGYTF
>TRBJ2-2|TRBD1|-|TRBV9
TGTGCCAGCAGCGGCCGGGACAGGACGAACACCGGGGAGCTGTTTTTT
CASSGRDRTNTGELFF
>TRBJ1-1|-|few|TRBV5-1
TGCGCCAGCAGTTCCGGGACTACATCGTGGGTGAACACTGAAGCTTTCTTT
CASSSGTTSWVNTEAFF
>TRBJ1-5|-|few|TRBV6-1
TGTGCCAGCAGTGAAGTTGGGGGGGCCAATCAGCCCCAGCATTTT
CASSEVGGANQPQHF
>TRBJ1-3|-|-|TRBV7-8
TGTGCCAGCAGCGCAGACAGCTCTGGAAACACCATATATTTT
CASSADSSGNTIYF
>TRBJ1-4|-|-|TRBV11-2
TGTGCCAGCAGCCCCCGCGTGGCAACTAATGAAAAACTGTTTTTT
CASSPRVATNEKLFF
>TRBJ1-2|-|few|TRBV30
TGTGCCTCGTCTCCAGGTACTCCTAACTATGGCTACACCTTC
CASSPGTPNYGYTF
>TRBJ1-1|-|-|TRBV10-3
TGTGCCATCAGTGACAGGGGCCGGACTGAAGCTTTCTTT
CAISDRGRTEAFF
>TRBJ2-3|TRBD2|-|TRBV7-2
TGTGCCAGCAGCTTAGCGCTAACTAGCGGATATACGCAGTATTTT
CASSLALTSGYTQYF
>TRBJ1-4|TRBD1|once|TRBV19
TGTGCCAGTAGTGACCGAGGACAGGGCGGTGAAAAACTGTTTTTT
CASSDRGQGGEKLFF
>TRBJ1-2|-|once|TRBV7-2
TGTGCCAGCCGGAGAGGACAGCTTAACTATGGCTACACCTTC
CASRRGQLNYGYTF
>TRBJ2-1|TRBD2|-|TRBV6-5
TGTGCCAGCAGTTCGACTAGCGGGAGGTATGGCAATGAGCAGTTCTTC
CASSSTSGRYGNEQFF
>TRBJ1-4|-|-|TRBV7-8
TGTGCCAGCAGCCCCTTAGGAGGGGAGAACTTTTATGAAAAACTGTTTTTT
CASSPLGGENFYEKLFF
>TRBJ1-5|TRBD1|-|TRBV19
TGTGCCAGTACCATGCTGACAGGGGGCCTTCAGCCCCAGCATTTT
CASTMLTGGLQPQHF
>TRBJ2-1|-|-|TRBV15
TGTGCCACCAGCAGCACCGGGACTCCCGACAATGAGCAGTTCTTC
CATSSTGTPDNEQFF
>TRBJ2-1|TRBD2|-|TRBV7-2
TGTGCCAGCAGCCGAGCGGGGGGGTCCTACAATGAGCAGTTCTTC
CASSRAGGSYNEQFF
>TRBJ2-2|TRBD1|-|TRBV28
TGTGCCAGCAGTTTACGAGACAGGGGTTCCGGGGAGCTGTTTTTT
CASSLRDRGSGELFF
>TRBJ1-6|-|-|TRBV6-5
TGTGCCAGCAGAGAGGGCCCCTATAATTCACCCCTCCACTTT
CASREGPYNSPLHF
>TRBJ2-5|TRBD2|-|TRBV9
TGTGCCAGCAGCGCGTACGGACTAGCGGGGGAGACCCAGTACTTC
CASSAYGLAGETQYF
>TRBJ2-1|-|-|TRBV5-6
TGTGCCAGCAGCCCCTACTGGAATGAGCAGTTCTTC
CASSPYWNEQFF
>TRBJ2-2|TRBD2|-|TRBV5-1
TGCGCCAGCAGCTTGGATACTAGCGGATACACCGGGGAGCTGTTTTTT
CASSLDTSGYTGELFF
>TRBJ1-3|-|-|TRBV7-9
TGTGCCAGCAGCTTAGCTTTCTATCAGGGCAACCGAAACACCATATATTTT
CASSLAFYQGNRNTIYF
>TRBJ1-1|TRBD1|-|TRBV4-1
TGCGCCAGCAGCCAAGCTACTCTGGGACAGATGAACACTGAAGCTTTCTTT
CASSQATLGQMNTEAFF
>TRBJ2-5|-|-|TRBV30
TGTGCCTGGAGTGTACGCAGGGGTCGGCAGGGGCAAGAGACCCAGTACTTC
CAWSVRRGRQGQETQYF
>TRBJ1-1|-|-|TRBV18
TGTGCCAGCTCACCCGAGTGGAACACTGAAGCTTTCTTT
CASSPEWNTEAFF
>TRBJ1-1|-|-|TRBV7-8
TGTGCCAGCAGCTTACAATCTAGGAACACTGAAGCTTTCTTT
CASSLQSRNTEAFF
>TRBJ1-4|-|-|TRBV4-1
TGCGCCAGCAGCCGCGGAGAAAAACTGTTTTTT
CASSRGEKLFF
>TRBJ1-1|TRBD1|few|TRBV6-5
TGTGCCATCTCAGGGGGCACTGAAGCTTTCTTT
CAISGGTEAFF
>TRBJ2-4|TRBD2|few|TRBV9
TGTGCCAGCACCGGGGGGGCCGTGTGGGGAGACATTCAGTACTTC
CASTGGAVWGDIQYF
>TRBJ2-2|-|-|TRBV2
TGTGCCAGCAGTGATACTAACACCGGGGAGCTGTTTTTT
CASSDTNTGELFF
>TRBJ1-4|-|-|TRBV25-1
TGTGCCAGCAGGGAGCGTTTGGGTCGTGGCGAGGAAAAACTGTTTTTT
CASRERLGRGEEKLFF
>TRBJ1-2|-|once|TRBV5-4
TGTGCCAGCAGCTTGGACGGGACTCAGGCGGTTGGCTACACCTTC
CASSLDGTQAVGYTF
>TRBJ2-2|-|-|TRBV21-1
TGTGCCAGCAGCCTCGGGGCTAGCGGTGGCTCGAACACCGGGGAGCTGTTTTTT
CASSLGASGGSNTGELFF
>TRBJ1-1|-|-|TRBV6-1
TGTGCCAGCCGGATGGACAGTTCCACTGAAGCTTTCTTT
CASRMDSSTEAFF
>TRBJ2-3|TRBD1|-|TRBV11-2
TGTGCCAGCAGCCAAGGACAGGCCACAGATACGCAGTATTTT
CASSQGQATDTQYF
>TRBJ2-6|TRBD1|-|TRBV30
TGTGCCTGGAGTACAGACAGGGGCAGACCTGGGGCCAACGTCCTGACTTTC
CAWSTDRGRPGANVLTF
>TRBJ2-1|-|-|TRBV28
TGTGCCAGCACCCTCTACAATGAGCAGTTCTTC
CASTLYNEQFF